One sample yielded the 20 T cell receptor beta chains listed below, sequenced in a study of T cell repertoires in chronic hepatitis B. TCRdb's table, derived via immunoSEQ multiplex PCR, lists solely in-frame clones and lacks some. The sample includes a few hundred clones, roughly 75% of them seen just once. Specimen: total CD8+ T cells from PBMCs. Source of these receptors: a human donor with chronic hepatitis B virus infection.

This rearrangement joins TRBV19 to TRBJ2-1, with 10 bases matching TRBD2. The germline CDR1 and CDR2 sequences are LNHDA and SQIVND (reference sequence). The CDR3 loop spans 18 amino acids. The junction had 12 bases not matched to a gene; V was cut back by 2 bases and J by 5 bases. CDR3 region: CASSIPVWASGSHNEQFF. The CDR3 DNA is TGTGCCAGTAGTATACCGGTCTGGGCTAGCGGGAGTCACAATGAGCAGTTCTTC.

V gene TRBV28 combines with J gene TRBJ1-1; 7 bases line up with TRBD1. Germline values: CDR1 MDHEN, CDR2 SYDVKM. V lost 3 bases and J lost 4; bases outside the gene matches: 8. CDR3 length: 15 residues. The CDR3: CASSLGRGVSTEAFF. CDR3 sequence (DNA): TGTGCCAGCAGTTTGGGCAGGGGGGTTAGCACTGAAGCTTTCTTT. The whole variable domain, filled in from reference TRBV28 and TRBJ1-1, reads DVKVTQSSRYLVKRTGEKVFLECVQDMDHENMFWYRQDPGLGLRLIYFSYDVKMKEKGDIPEGYSVSREKKERFSLILESASTNQTSMYLCASSLGRGVSTEAFFGQGTRLTVV.

The chain couples TRBV12-5 to TRBJ1-1; a possible D gene is TRBD1 (5 bases). Germline CDR1 is LGHNT and CDR2 is FRNRAP. The CDR3 spans 13 residues. Deletions cut 6 bases from V and 1 base from J, with 9 bases between. The CDR3 nucleotides are TGTGCTAGTGGCAAGGGACGGAACACTGAAGCTTTCTTT. Residues: CASGKGRNTEAFF.

The V call is TRBV9, the J call TRBJ2-5; possibly TRBD1 or TRBD2 for D (5 bases each). The CDR3 is made up of 14 amino acids. The germline V gene encodes CDR1 SGDLS and CDR2 YYNGEE. The V end lost 4 bases, the J end lost 9 bases, and 19 bases lay between the germline ends. CDR3 region: CASSSTRDVWAQYF. CDR3 bases: TGTGCCAGCAGCTCGACCCGGGACGTGTGGGCCCAGTACTTC.

The genes are TRBV23-1 and TRBJ2-1; D is uncertain. TRBV23-1 is known as an ORF, though its function is uncertain. The CDR3 spans 14 residues. V was pared by 4 bases and J by 8 bases, with 15 bases between. The CDR3 coding sequence is TGCGCCAGCAGTCCCCACCCACTCAGAGATGAGCAGTTCTTC. Its protein is CASSPHPLRDEQFF.

This clone was seen a few times. V gene TRBV10-2 combines with J gene TRBJ1-5; D remains unclear. Germline V gene data show CDR1 as WSHSY and CDR2 as SAAADI. This CDR3 is 13 amino acids long. The V end lost 6 bases, the J end lost 8 bases, and 14 bases lay between the germline ends. As DNA, the CDR3 is TGCGCCAGCAGCCTTGGTCGGTCGGAGCCCCAGCATTTT. This codes for CASSLGRSEPQHF.

The chain links TRBV9 to TRBJ1-2; TRBD1 matches 10 bases. CDR3 length equals 16 residues. Germline CDR1 reads SGDLS; CDR2 reads YYNGEE. V dropped 5 bases and J dropped 2; count of bases not matched to a gene: 9. Written as DNA, the CDR3 is TGTGCCAGCAGTCACCGGGACAGGGGTTACAACTATGGCTACACCTTC. Translated, it gives CASSHRDRGYNYGYTF.

This chain links TRBV30 with TRBJ2-7, with D unclear. Germline V lookup: CDR1 GTSNPN, CDR2 SVGIG (reference sequence). CDR3 length: 13 amino acids. The ends were cut back, 3 bases at V and 1 base at J, with 10 bases in the middle. For the CDR3, the DNA is TGTGCCTGGAGCACACTCTATTCCTACGAGCAGTACTTC. Its protein is CAWSTLYSYEQYF.

V and J are TRBV14 and TRBJ1-6; D is unclear. Germline-derived CDR1 and CDR2 are SGHDN and FVKESK. The germline V and J ends were trimmed by 1 base and 9 bases, with 16 bases remaining between them. The CDR3 is 16 amino acids. CDR3 amino acids: CASSQGETNLGSPLHF. The CDR3 DNA reads as TGTGCCAGCAGCCAAGGAGAGACAAATCTTGGTTCACCCCTCCACTTT.

This chain joins TRBV7-8 and TRBJ1-4; 10 bases align to TRBD1. The V segment lost 5 bases and the J segment 3 bases; nucleotides outside the gene matches: 6. The CDR3 covers 16 residues. Germline V gene data show CDR1 as SGHVS and CDR2 as FQNEAQ. The CDR3 reads CASSGDRGPPNEKLFF. The CDR3 DNA follows: TGTGCCAGCAGCGGGGACAGGGGTCCCCCTAATGAAAAACTGTTTTTT.

This clone was detected only once. The rearrangement uses TRBV7-9 and TRBJ2-2; no reliable D call. V lost 2 bases to trimming and J lost 6 bases, with 4 bases between them. CDR1 is SEHNR and CDR2 is FQNEAQ in the germline V gene (reference sequence). The CDR3 is 12 amino acids. This CDR3 is CASSLSPGELFF. CDR3 coding DNA: TGTGCCAGCAGCTTAAGCCCCGGGGAGCTGTTTTTT.

This sequence joins TRBV27 and TRBJ2-5; D call uncertain. The ends were cut back, 3 bases at V and 0 bases at J, with 11 bases in the middle. The CDR3 extends over 15 amino acids. Per germline, CDR1 MNHEY and CDR2 SMNVEV (reference sequence). The chain's CDR3 is CASSLSDGYQETQYF. The CDR3 nucleotides read TGTGCCAGCAGTTTGTCGGACGGGTACCAAGAGACCCAGTACTTC.

This clone has just a few counts. The rearrangement joins TRBV30 to TRBJ2-3; tentative D call: TRBD2 (6 bases). CDR1 and CDR2 from the germline V gene are GTSNPN and SVGIG (reference sequence). This CDR3 comprises 15 residues. Trimming took 1 base from V and 4 from J, leaving 15 bases between them. The DNA for the CDR3 is TGTGCCTGGAGTGCGAGCGGGTGGGACGCAGATACGCAGTATTTT. Translation gives CAWSASGWDADTQYF. Full variable domain (remainder filled in from reference TRBV30 and TRBJ2-3): SQTIHQWPATLVQPVGSPLSLECTVEGTSNPNLYWYRQAAGRGLQLLFYSVGIGQISSEVPQNLSASRPQDRQFILSSKKLLLSDSGFYLCAWSASGWDADTQYFGPGTRLTVL.

The chain has TRBV2 and TRBJ1-2, with D possibly TRBD1 on 5 matching bases. The CDR3 spans 15 residues. Trimming shortened V by 8 bases and J by 4 bases, and 20 bases separated the two germline ends. Germline V gives CDR1 SNHLY, CDR2 FYNNEI. The CDR3 nucleotides are TGTGCCAGCGTTGACAGAGTCTCGGGGTCCTATGGCTACACCTTC. Residues: CASVDRVSGSYGYTF.

This rearrangement joins TRBV4-1 to TRBJ1-6; unclear D gene. CDR1 is MGHRA and CDR2 is YSYEKL in the germline V gene. The CDR3 loop spans 15 amino acids. The V end was cut by 1 base, the J end by 6 bases, with 10 bases between. CDR3 sequence (DNA): TGCGCCAGCAGCCAAGCGGCAGGTTCTAATTCACCCCTCCACTTT. Translation: CASSQAAGSNSPLHF.

The chain carries TRBV2 and TRBJ2-7, with 7 bases fitting TRBD1. The CDR3 sequence is 15 residues long. Germline CDR1 SNHLY, CDR2 FYNNEI. Trimming at V came to 0 bases and at J to 4 bases, leaving 6 bases not matched to a gene. This chain's CDR3 is CASSEALRQGYEQYF. The DNA for the CDR3 is TGTGCCAGCAGTGAAGCGCTTCGACAGGGATACGAGCAGTACTTC.

This clone appeared once. The chain combines TRBV11-2 with TRBJ2-5, with 7 bases matching TRBD1. Unmatched junction bases numbered 10, after V lost 1 base and J lost 2 bases. Germline V lookup: CDR1 SGHAT, CDR2 FQNNGV. This CDR3 region has 17 residues. The CDR3 sequence is CASSLGPARGWQETQYF. CDR3 nucleotide sequence: TGTGCCAGCAGCTTAGGGCCCGCCAGGGGGTGGCAAGAGACCCAGTACTTC.

The chain recombines TRBV13 with TRBJ2-7; TRBD2 is a possible D gene (6 bases). The germline CDR1 and CDR2 sequences are PRHDT and FYEKMQ (reference sequence). V lost 4 bases and J 6 bases, leaving 19 bases between the germline ends. The CDR3 length is 15 residues. CDR3 sequence reads: CASSSHGSPDAEQYF. Here the CDR3 DNA reads TGTGCCAGCAGCTCGCACGGGAGCCCGGACGCCGAGCAGTACTTC.

The chain carries TRBV7-2 and TRBJ2-7, with D uncertain. This CDR3 region has 14 residues. V lost 3 bases to trimming and J lost 2 bases, with 11 bases between them. The V gene's germline CDR1 is SGHTA and CDR2 FQGNSA. The CDR3 reads CASSFNPTPYEQYF. In DNA form, the CDR3 reads TGTGCCAGCAGCTTTAACCCCACCCCCTACGAGCAGTACTTC. The variable domain in full, completed from reference TRBV7-2 and TRBJ2-7, reads GAGVSQSPSNKVTEKGKDVELRCDPISGHTALYWYRQSLGQGLEFLIYFQGNSAPDKSGLPSDRFSAERTGGSVSTLTIQRTQQEDSAVYLCASSFNPTPYEQYFGPGTRLTVT.

J is TRBJ2-6 and V is TRBV27; D gene uncertain. This CDR3 region has 14 residues. Germline CDR1 reads MNHEY; CDR2 reads SMNVEV (reference sequence). The germline V and J ends were trimmed by 3 bases and 3 bases, with 6 bases remaining between them. The CDR3 bases are TGTGCCAGCAGTTTGGCAGTTGGGGCCAACGTCCTGACTTTC. Translation: CASSLAVGANVLTF.